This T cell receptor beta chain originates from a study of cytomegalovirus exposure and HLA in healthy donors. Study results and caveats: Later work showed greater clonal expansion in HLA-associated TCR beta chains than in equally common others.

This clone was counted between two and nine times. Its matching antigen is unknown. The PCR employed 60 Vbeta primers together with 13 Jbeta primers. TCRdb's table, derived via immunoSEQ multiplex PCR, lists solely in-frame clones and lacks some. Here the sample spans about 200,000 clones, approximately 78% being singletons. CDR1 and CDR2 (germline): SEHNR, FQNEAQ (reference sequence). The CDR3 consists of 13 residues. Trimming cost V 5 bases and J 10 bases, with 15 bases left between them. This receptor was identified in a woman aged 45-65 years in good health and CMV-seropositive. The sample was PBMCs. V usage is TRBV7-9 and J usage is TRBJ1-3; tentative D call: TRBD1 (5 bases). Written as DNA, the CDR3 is TGTGCCAGCAGCCCCCCAGGGTCTCGGACCATATATTTT. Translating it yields CASSPPGSRTIYF.